This paragraph covers one T cell receptor (beta chain) sequence. Its antigen is unidentified. Produced via immunoSEQ multiplex PCR; TCRdb's table is partial and in-frame only. This table has 50,000 to 60,000 clones, about nine tenths appearing once. The data derive from a study of graft-versus-host responses after intestinal transplantation. Study as a whole: Anti-thymocyte globulin served as induction for all recipients, who then took tacrolimus and steroids for 3 to 4 years.

Trimming cost V 5 bases and J 3 bases; bases outside gene matches: 11. The CDR3 length is 16 residues. Germline V gene lookup returns CDR1 LNHDA and CDR2 SQIVND (reference sequence). The chain links TRBV19 to TRBJ1-1, with 8 bases matching TRBD1. This sequence was found in a human donor who was the organ donor for an intestinal transplant. Sequencing was performed on unstimulated CD4+ T cells sorted from spleen or lymph node cells, taken before transplant. CDR3 bases: TGTGCCAGTAGTCGTGGCAGGGGGCGCGGAGACACTGAAGCTTTCTTT. Its protein product is CASSRGRGRGDTEAFF.